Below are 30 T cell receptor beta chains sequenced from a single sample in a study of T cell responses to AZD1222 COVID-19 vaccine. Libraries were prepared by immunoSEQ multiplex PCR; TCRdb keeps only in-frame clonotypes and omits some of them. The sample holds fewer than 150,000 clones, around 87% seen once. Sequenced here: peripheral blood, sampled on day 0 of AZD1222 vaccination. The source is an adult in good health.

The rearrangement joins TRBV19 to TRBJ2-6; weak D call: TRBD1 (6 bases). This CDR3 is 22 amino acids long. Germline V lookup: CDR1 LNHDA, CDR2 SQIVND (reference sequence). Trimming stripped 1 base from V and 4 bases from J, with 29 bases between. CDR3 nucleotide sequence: TGTGCCAGTAGTATAGGCCCATTGAGAGGGCCCCGGTCCCAGGGGGGGGCCAACGTCCTGACTTTC. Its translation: CASSIGPLRGPRSQGGANVLTF.

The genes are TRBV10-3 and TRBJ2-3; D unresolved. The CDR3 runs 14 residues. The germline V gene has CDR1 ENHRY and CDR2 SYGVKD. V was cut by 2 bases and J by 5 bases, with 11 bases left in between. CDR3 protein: CAISELTPKDTQYF. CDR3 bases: TGTGCCATCAGTGAGCTAACCCCCAAAGATACGCAGTATTTT.

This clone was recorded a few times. For the CDR3, the DNA is TGCGCCAGCAGCCAAGTGGGGGCAGGGGCTGGAAACACCATATATTTT. The encoded protein is CASSQVGAGAGNTIYF. This chain uses TRBV4-1 with TRBJ1-3; D is perhaps TRBD1 (6 bases). This CDR3 region has 16 residues. Trimming removed 1 base at V and 2 bases at J, with 12 bases between. From germline, CDR1 is MGHRA and CDR2 YSYEKL.

In DNA, the CDR3 is TGTGCCAGCTCACCGGCTGGCGGGACCTCCTATGGCTACACCTTC. Translated: CASSPAGGTSYGYTF. The chain couples TRBV18 to TRBJ1-2, with D possibly matching TRBD1 (5 bases). The V and J ends lost 3 bases and 4 bases respectively, with 15 bases between them. The CDR3 totals 15 residues. From germline, CDR1 is KGHSH and CDR2 LQKENI. Filled out from reference TRBV18 and TRBJ1-2, the complete variable domain reads NAGVMQNPRHLVRRRGQEARLRCSPMKGHSHVYWYRQLPEEGLKFMVYLQKENIIDESGMPKERFSAEFPKEGPSILRIQQVVRGDSAAYFCASSPAGGTSYGYTFGSGTRLTVV.

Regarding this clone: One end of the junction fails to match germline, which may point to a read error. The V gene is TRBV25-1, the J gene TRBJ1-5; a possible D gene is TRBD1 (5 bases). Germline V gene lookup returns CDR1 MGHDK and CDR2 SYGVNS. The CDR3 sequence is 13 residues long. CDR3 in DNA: TGTGCCAGCAGTGAAAGGGGTGGTCAGGCCCAGCATTTT. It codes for CASSERGGQAQHF.

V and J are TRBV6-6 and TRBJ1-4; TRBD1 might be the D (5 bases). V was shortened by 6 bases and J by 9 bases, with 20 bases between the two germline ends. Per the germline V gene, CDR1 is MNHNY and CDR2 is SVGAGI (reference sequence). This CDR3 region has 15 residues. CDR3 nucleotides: TGTGCCAGCAGGGCTCGGTGGCAGGGAAGTCAAAAACTGTTTTTT. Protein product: CASRARWQGSQKLFF.

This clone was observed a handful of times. This CDR3 reads CASSLDAYSGNTIYF. CDR3 sequence (DNA): TGTGCCAGTAGTCTGGACGCTTACTCTGGAAACACCATATATTTT. The chain recombines TRBV19 with TRBJ1-3; D is unresolved. V was shortened by 5 bases and J by 0 bases, with 11 bases between the two germline ends. The germline V gene encodes CDR1 LNHDA and CDR2 SQIVND (reference sequence). CDR3 length: 15 amino acids. The whole variable domain, filled in from reference TRBV19 and TRBJ1-3, reads DGGITQSPKYLFRKEGQNVTLSCEQNLNHDAMYWYRQDPGQGLRLIYYSQIVNDFQKGDIAEGYSVSREKKESFPLTVTSAQKNPTAFYLCASSLDAYSGNTIYFGEGSWLTVV.

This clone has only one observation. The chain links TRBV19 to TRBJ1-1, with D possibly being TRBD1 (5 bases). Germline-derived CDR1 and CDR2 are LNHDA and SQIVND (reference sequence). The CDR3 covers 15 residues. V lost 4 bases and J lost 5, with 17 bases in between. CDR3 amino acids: CASSRGTPRVTEAFF. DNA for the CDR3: TGTGCCAGTAGTAGAGGGACTCCCAGGGTTACTGAAGCTTTCTTT.

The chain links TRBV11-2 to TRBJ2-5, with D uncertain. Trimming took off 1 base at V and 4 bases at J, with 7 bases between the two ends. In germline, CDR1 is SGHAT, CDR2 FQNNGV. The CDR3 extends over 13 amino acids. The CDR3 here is CASSLGLVETQYF. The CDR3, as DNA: TGTGCCAGCAGCTTAGGTCTAGTAGAGACCCAGTACTTC.

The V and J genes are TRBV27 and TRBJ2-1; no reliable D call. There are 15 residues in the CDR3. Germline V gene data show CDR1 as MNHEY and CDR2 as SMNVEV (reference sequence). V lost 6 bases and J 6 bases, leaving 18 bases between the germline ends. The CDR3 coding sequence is TGTGCCAGCAGCCTCAACATCCAAAGGAGCAATGAGCAGTTCTTC. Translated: CASSLNIQRSNEQFF.

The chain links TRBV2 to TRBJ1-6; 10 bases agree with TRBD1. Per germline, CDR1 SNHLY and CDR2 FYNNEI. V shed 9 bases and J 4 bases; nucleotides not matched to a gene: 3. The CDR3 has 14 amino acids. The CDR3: CASWTGGYNSPLHF. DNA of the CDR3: TGTGCCAGTTGGACAGGGGGATATAATTCACCCCTCCACTTT.

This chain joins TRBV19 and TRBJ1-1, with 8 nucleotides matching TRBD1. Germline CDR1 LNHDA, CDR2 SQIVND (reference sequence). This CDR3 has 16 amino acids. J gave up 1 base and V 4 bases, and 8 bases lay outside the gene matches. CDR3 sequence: CASSTKQGERNTEAFF. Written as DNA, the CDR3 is TGTGCCAGTAGTACCAAACAGGGGGAGAGGAACACTGAAGCTTTCTTT.

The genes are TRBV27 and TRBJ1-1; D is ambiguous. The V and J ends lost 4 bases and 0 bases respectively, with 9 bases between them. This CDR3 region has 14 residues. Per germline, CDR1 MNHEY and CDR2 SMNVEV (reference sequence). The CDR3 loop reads CASSSSRMNTEAFF. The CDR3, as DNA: TGTGCCAGCAGTTCATCCCGTATGAACACTGAAGCTTTCTTT.

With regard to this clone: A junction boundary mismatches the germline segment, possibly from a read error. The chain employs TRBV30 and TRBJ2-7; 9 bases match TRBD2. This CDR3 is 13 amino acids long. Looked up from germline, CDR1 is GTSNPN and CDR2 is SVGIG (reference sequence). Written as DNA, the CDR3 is TGTGCCTGGAGTAAGGACCGTAGCGGGGGCCCGAACTTC. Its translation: CAWSKDRSGGPNF.

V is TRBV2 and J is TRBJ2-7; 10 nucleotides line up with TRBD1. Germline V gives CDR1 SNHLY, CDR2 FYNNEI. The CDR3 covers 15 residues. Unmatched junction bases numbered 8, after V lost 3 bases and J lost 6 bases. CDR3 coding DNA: TGTGCCAGCAGTGACTGGACAGGGGGGCGGGCCGAGCAGTACTTC. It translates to CASSDWTGGRAEQYF.

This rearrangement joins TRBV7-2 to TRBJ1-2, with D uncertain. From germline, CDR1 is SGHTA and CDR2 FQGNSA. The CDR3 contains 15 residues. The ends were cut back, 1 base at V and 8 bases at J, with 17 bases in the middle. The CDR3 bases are TGTGCCAGCAGCTTAGACTCGGGCGGGGTGAAGGGCTACACCTTC. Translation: CASSLDSGGVKGYTF.

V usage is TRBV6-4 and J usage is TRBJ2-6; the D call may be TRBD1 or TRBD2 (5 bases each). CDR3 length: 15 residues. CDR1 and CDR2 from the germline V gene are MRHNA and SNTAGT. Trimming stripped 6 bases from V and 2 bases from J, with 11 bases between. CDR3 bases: TGTGCCAGCAGCTTGGGACCAACTGGGGCCAACGTCCTGACTTTC. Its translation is CASSLGPTGANVLTF.

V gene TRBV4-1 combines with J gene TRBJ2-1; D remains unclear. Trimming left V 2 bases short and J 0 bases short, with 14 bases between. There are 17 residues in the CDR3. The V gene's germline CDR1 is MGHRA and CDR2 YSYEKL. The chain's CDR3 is CASSQTPLRTSYNEQFF. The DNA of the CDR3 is TGCGCCAGCAGCCAAACCCCTCTGCGAACCTCCTACAATGAGCAGTTCTTC.

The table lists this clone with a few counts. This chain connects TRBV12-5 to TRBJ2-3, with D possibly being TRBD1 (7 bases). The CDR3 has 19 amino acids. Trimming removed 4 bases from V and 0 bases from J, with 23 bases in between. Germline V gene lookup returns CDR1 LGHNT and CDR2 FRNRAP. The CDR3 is CASGSSQGDGGTSTDTQYF. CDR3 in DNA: TGTGCTAGTGGTTCCTCTCAGGGGGACGGCGGGACTAGCACAGATACGCAGTATTTT. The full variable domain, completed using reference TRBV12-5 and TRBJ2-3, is DARVTQTPRHKVTEMGQEVTMRCQPILGHNTVFWYRQTMMQGLELLAYFRNRAPLDDSGMPKDRFSAEMPDATLATLKIQPSEPRDSAVYFCASGSSQGDGGTSTDTQYFGPGTRLTVL.

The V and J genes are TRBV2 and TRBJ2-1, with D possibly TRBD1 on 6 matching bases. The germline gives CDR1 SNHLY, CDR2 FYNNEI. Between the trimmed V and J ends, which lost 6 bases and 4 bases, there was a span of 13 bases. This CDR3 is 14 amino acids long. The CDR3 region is CASSGVRGYNEQFF. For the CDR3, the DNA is TGTGCCAGCAGCGGAGTGAGGGGGTACAATGAGCAGTTCTTC.

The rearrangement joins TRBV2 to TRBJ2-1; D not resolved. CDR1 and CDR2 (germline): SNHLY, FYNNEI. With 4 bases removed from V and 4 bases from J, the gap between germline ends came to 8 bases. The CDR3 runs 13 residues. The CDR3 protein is CASSVRVYNEQFF. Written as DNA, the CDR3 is TGTGCCAGCAGTGTAAGGGTTTACAATGAGCAGTTCTTC.

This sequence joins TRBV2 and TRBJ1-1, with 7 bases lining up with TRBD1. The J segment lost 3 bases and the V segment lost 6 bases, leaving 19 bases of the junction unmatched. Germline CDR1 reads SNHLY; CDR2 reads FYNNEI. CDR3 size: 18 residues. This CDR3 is CASSSSIGTARGYTEAFF. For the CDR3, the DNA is TGTGCCAGCAGCTCATCTATCGGGACAGCAAGGGGTTACACTGAAGCTTTCTTT.

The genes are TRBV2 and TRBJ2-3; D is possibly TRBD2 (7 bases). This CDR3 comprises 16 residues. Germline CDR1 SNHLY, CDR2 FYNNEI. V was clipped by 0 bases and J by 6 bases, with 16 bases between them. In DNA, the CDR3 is TGTGCCAGCAGTGAAGCTAAGGGGGGGGGCCCGGATACGCAGTATTTT. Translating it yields CASSEAKGGGPDTQYF.

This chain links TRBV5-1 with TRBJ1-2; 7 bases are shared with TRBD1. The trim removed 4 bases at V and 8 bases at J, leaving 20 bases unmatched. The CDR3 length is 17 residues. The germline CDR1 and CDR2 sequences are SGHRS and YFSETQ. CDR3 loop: CASSHAERGTAEGGYTF. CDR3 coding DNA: TGCGCCAGCAGCCACGCCGAGAGGGGGACAGCCGAAGGAGGCTACACCTTC. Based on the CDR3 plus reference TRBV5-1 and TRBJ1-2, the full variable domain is KAGVTQTPRYLIKTRGQQVTLSCSPISGHRSVSWYQQTPGQGLQFLFEYFSETQRNKGNFPGRFSGRQFSNSRSEMNVSTLELGDSALYLCASSHAERGTAEGGYTFGSGTRLTVV.

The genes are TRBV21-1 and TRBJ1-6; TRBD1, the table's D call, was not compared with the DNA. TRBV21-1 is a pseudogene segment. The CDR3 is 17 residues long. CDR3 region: CASSTQTGESLGSPLHF. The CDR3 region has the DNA TGTGCCAGCAGCACCCAGACAGGAGAGAGTTTAGGATCACCCCTCCACTTT.

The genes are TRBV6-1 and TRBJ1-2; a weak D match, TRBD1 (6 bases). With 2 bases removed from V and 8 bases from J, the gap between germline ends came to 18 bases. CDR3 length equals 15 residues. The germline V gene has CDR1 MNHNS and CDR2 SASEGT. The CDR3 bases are TGTGCCAGCAGTGAACCCGGGGGGACAAAAAGGGGCTACACCTTC. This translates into CASSEPGGTKRGYTF.

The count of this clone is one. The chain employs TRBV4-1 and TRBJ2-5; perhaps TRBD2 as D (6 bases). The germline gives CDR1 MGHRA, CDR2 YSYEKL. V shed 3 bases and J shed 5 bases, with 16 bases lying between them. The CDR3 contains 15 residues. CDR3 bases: TGCGCCAGCAGCCAGTGGGGGGAAACTTTCGAGACCCAGTACTTC. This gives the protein CASSQWGETFETQYF.

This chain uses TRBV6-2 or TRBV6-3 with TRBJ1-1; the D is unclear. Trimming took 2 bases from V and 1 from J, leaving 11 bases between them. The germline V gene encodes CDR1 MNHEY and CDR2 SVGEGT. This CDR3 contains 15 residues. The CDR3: CASSYTVQKNTEAFF. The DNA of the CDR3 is TGTGCCAGCAGTTACACGGTACAGAAGAACACTGAAGCTTTCTTT.

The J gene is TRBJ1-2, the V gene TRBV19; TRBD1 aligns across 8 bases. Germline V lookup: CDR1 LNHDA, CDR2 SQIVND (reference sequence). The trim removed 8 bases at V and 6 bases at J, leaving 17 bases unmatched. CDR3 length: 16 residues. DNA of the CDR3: TGTGCCAGTCTCCCCGTGAACGACAGGGGTGAGAATGGCTACACCTTC. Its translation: CASLPVNDRGENGYTF.

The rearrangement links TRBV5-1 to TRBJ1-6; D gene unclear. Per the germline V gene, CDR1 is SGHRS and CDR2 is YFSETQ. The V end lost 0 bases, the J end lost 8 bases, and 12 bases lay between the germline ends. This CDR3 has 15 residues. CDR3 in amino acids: CASSLGQMIDSPLHF. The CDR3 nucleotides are TGCGCCAGCAGCTTGGGGCAGATGATTGATTCACCCCTCCACTTT.